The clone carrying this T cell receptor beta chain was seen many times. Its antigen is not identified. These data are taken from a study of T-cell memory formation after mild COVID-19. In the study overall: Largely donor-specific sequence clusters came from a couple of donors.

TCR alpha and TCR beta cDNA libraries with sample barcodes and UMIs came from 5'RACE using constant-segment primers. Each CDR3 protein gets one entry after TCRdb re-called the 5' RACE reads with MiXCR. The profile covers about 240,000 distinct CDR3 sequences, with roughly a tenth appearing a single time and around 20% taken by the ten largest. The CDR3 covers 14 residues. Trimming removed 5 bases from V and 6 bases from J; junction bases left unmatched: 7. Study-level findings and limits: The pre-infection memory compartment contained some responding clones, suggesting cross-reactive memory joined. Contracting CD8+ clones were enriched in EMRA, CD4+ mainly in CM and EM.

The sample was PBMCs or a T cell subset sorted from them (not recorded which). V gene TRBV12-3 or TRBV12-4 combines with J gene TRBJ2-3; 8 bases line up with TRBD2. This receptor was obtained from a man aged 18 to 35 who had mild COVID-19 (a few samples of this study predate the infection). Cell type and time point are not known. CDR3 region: CASSLGTRADTQYF. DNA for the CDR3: TGTGCCAGCAGTCTGGGGACTAGAGCCGATACGCAGTATTTT.